A selection of T cell receptor beta chains follows, all from one sample in a study of cytomegalovirus exposure and HLA in healthy donors. Sequencing used immunoSEQ multiplex PCR; TCRdb keeps in-frame clones, though not all of them. The sample yields some 200,000 clones, roughly 83% seen once. Sequenced: PBMCs. The source of these receptors is a boy younger than 10 in good health and CMV-seronegative. Each CDR3 is given with its conserved first and last residue. The D gene is left open where the match is weak. Size is omitted from some rows. Given values are once, few, many or a class for expanded clones.

v_gene	j_gene	abundance	d_gene	CDR3aa
TRBV6-1	TRBJ1-6	.	.	CASSDPEGESHSSPLHF
TRBV30	TRBJ2-7	.	.	CAWSDIGVRYEQYF
TRBV14	TRBJ2-7	.	TRBD1	CASSWTGKEQYF
TRBV11-2	TRBJ1-2	.	.	CASSHETVYGYTF
TRBV30	TRBJ2-3	.	.	CAWSGGKDTQYF
TRBV28	TRBJ1-2	.	.	CASSSSVVYGYTF
TRBV23-1	TRBJ1-4	.	TRBD1	CASSQRKNRGLGEKLFF
TRBV15	TRBJ1-4	.	TRBD1	CATSSRDRGGKLFF
TRBV9	TRBJ2-5	.	.	CASSAMRAEETQYF
TRBV7-9	TRBJ2-1	.	TRBD2	CASSSGGRLEQFF
TRBV2	TRBJ2-6	once	.	CASSLTDTSGANVLTF
TRBV29-1	TRBJ1-2	.	TRBD1	CSVPHTGGYGYTF
TRBV5-6	TRBJ2-1	.	.	CAGGLRALDGHEQFF
TRBV5-5	TRBJ1-4	.	TRBD1	CASSPDRGREKLFF
TRBV29-1	TRBJ2-5	.	.	CSLEGKEETQYF
TRBV4-1	TRBJ1-2	.	.	CASSSDTGNYGYTF
TRBV5-8	TRBJ1-2	.	.	CASSRQPPNYGYTF
TRBV9	TRBJ2-3	.	TRBD1	CASSFRPGQGTDTQYF
TRBV2	TRBJ2-1	.	TRBD1	CASSGGQGSYNEQFF
TRBV5-4	TRBJ1-1	.	TRBD1	CASSRTGGDNTEAFF
TRBV25-1	TRBJ1-1	few	.	CASSEPQNTEAFF
TRBV2	TRBJ1-1	.	.	CASSVGSFF
TRBV6-1	TRBJ1-4	.	.	CASSGEGLANEKLFF
TRBV6-1	TRBJ1-3	.	.	CASRVRGPNTIYF
TRBV5-4	TRBJ1-4	.	TRBD1	CASKAGGTEKLFF
TRBV9	TRBJ2-5	.	TRBD2	CASSVVVGGPMETQYF
TRBV27	TRBJ2-3	.	.	CASSLGLSTDTQYF
TRBV30	TRBJ2-3	.	.	CAVSLGGGPDTQYF
TRBV5-4	TRBJ2-7	.	TRBD2	CASSQGLERTYEQYF